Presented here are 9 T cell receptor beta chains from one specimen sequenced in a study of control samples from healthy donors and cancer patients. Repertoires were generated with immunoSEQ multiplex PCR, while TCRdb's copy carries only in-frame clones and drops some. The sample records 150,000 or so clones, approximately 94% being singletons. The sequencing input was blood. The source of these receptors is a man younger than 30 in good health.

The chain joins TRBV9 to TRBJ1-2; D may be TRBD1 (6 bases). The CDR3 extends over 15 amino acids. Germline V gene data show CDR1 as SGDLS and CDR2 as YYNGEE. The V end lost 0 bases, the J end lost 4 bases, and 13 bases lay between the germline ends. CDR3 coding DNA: TGTGCCAGCAGCGTAGCTCGTGGAGGGGGCTATGGCTACACCTTC. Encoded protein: CASSVARGGGYGYTF.

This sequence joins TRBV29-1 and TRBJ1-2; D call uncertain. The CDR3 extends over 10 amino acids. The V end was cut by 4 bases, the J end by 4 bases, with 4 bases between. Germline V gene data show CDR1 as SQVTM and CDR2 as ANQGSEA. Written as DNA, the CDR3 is TGCAGCGTTGTAGGCTATGGCTACACCTTC. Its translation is CSVVGYGYTF.

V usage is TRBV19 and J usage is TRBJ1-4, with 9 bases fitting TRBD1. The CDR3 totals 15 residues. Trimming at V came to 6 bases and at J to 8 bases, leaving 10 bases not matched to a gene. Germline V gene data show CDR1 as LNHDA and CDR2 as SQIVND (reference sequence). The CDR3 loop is CASSLGQGRWEKLFF. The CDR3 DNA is TGTGCCAGTAGCCTGGGACAGGGACGGTGGGAAAAACTGTTTTTT.

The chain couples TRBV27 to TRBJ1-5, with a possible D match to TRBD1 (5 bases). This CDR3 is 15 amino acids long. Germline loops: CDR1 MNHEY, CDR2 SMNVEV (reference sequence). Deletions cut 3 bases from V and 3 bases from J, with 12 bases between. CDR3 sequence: CASSLGRAVNQPQHF. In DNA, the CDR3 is TGTGCCAGCAGTTTGGGCAGGGCCGTCAATCAGCCCCAGCATTTT.

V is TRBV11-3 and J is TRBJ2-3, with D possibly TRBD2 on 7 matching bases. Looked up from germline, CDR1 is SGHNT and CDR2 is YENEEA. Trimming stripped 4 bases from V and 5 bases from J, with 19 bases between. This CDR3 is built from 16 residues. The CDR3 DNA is TGTGCCAGCAGCTGGTGGGGGGGGCTGGATGGAGATACGCAGTATTTT. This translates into CASSWWGGLDGDTQYF. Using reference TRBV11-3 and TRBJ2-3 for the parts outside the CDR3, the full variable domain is EAGVVQSPRYKIIEKKQPVAFWCNPISGHNTLYWYLQNLGQGPELLIRYENEEAVDDSQLPKDRFSAERLKGVDSTLKIQPAELGDSAVYLCASSWWGGLDGDTQYFGPGTRLTVL.

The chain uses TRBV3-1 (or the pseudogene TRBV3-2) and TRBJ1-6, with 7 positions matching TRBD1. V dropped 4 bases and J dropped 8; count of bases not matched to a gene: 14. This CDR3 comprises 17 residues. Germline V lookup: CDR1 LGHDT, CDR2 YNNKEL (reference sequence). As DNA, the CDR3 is TGTGCCAGCAGCCCTTCTAGAGGGGGCGAGGGAGATTCACCCCTCCACTTT. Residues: CASSPSRGGEGDSPLHF.

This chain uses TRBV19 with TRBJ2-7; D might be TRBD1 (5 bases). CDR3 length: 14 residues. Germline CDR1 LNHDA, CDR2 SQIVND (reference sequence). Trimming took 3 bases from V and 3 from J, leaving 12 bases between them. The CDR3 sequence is CASSIQGRVYEQYF. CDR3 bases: TGTGCCAGTAGTATTCAGGGTCGGGTCTACGAGCAGTACTTC.

The CDR3 DNA is TGTGCCAGCTCGGCCTCATTTGGACAGGGGTATCAAGAGACCCAGTACTTC. Translated: CASSASFGQGYQETQYF. This chain connects TRBV28 to TRBJ2-5; TRBD1 agrees at 9 bases. Per germline, CDR1 MDHEN and CDR2 SYDVKM. The CDR3 loop spans 17 amino acids. V shed 8 bases, J shed 2 bases, and the junction held 15 bases outside the gene matches.

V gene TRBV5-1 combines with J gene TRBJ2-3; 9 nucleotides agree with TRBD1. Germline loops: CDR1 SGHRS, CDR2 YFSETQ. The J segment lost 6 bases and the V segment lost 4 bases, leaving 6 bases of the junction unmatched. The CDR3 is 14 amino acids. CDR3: CASSMGQGRDTQYF. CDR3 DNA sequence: TGCGCCAGCAGCATGGGACAGGGTAGGGATACGCAGTATTTT. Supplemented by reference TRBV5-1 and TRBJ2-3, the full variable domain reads KAGVTQTPRYLIKTRGQQVTLSCSPISGHRSVSWYQQTPGQGLQFLFEYFSETQRNKGNFPGRFSGRQFSNSRSEMNVSTLELGDSALYLCASSMGQGRDTQYFGPGTRLTVL.